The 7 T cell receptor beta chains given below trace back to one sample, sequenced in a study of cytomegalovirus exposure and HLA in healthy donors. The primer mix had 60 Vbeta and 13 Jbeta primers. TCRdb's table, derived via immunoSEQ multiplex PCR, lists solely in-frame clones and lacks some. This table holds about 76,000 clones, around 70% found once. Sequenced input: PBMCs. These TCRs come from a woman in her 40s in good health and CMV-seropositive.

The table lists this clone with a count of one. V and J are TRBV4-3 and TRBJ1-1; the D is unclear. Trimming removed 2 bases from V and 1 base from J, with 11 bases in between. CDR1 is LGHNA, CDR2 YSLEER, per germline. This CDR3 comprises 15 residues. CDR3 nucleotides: TGCGCCAGCAGCCAATCGTTCGGGAGGAACACTGAAGCTTTCTTT. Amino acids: CASSQSFGRNTEAFF.

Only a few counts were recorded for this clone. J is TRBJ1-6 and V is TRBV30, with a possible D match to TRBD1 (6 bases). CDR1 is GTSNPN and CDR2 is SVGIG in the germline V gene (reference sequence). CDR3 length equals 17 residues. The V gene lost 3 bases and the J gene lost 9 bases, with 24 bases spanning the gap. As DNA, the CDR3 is TGTGCCTGGAGGTGGTTTGCGGGGGCTGAGAAGGGTTCACCCCTCCACTTT. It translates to CAWRWFAGAEKGSPLHF.

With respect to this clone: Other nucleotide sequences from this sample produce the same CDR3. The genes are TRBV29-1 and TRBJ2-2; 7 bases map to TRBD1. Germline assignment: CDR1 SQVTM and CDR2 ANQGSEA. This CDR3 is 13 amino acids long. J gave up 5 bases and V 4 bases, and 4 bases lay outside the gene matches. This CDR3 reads CSVGSQGTGELFF. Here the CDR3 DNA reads TGCAGCGTTGGCTCACAGGGGACCGGGGAGCTGTTTTTT.

CDR3 region: CASSLTTSNIQYF. CDR3 DNA: TGTGCCAGTAGCCTGACTACCTCGAACATTCAGTACTTC. The genes are TRBV19 and TRBJ2-4; D perhaps matches TRBD2 (5 bases). Germline V CDR1 and CDR2: LNHDA, SQIVND (reference sequence). V lost 6 bases, J lost 7 bases, and 13 bases lay in between. The length of the CDR3 is 13 residues.

The DNA for the CDR3 is TGTGCCAGCAGCTCCGGGACTAATGAGCAGTTCTTC. This encodes CASSSGTNEQFF. The rearrangement links TRBV7-2 to TRBJ2-1; a possible D gene is TRBD2 (6 bases). V lost 4 bases and J lost 7, with 8 bases in between. The CDR3 extends over 12 amino acids. The germline gives CDR1 SGHTA, CDR2 FQGNSA.

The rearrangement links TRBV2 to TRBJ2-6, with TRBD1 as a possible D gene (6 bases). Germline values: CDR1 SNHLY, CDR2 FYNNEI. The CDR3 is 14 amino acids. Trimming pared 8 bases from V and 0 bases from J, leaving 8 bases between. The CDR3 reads CASSGVSGANVLTF. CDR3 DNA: TGTGCCAGCTCAGGGGTCTCTGGGGCCAACGTCCTGACTTTC.

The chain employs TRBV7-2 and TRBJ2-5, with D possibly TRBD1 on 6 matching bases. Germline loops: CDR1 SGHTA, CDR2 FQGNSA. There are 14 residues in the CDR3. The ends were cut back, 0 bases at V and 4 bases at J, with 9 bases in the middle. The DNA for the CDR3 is TGTGCCAGCAGCTTAGCGCAAGGGGGAGAGACCCAGTACTTC. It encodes CASSLAQGGETQYF.